This T cell receptor (beta chain) emerged from a study of T cells in Graves' hyperthyroidism and ophthalmopathy. Findings and limits, study-wide: Ophthalmopathy was model-predicted a median about 7.1 months pre-onset.

RNA transcripts served as the template for amplifying TCR beta CDR3 regions. Using the HTBI primer set, a first-round RT-PCR was run on the TCR CDR3. TCRdb reanalysed the multiplex PCR reads using MiXCR and keeps one entry per CDR3 protein. The data contain approximately 530,000 distinct CDR3 sequences, 16% of them seen just once; the ten biggest clones take up 15% to 20%. This clonotype has ten or more counts. Its target is not known. Uncontrolled infection, other autoimmune disease, pregnancy and lactation each barred patients from inclusion. The germline V and J ends were trimmed by 0 bases and 3 bases, with 14 bases remaining between them. Germline V gene sequence: CDR1 MGHRA, CDR2 YSYEKL. The CDR3 spans 16 residues.

This TCR was recovered from a woman aged 18-29 years with Graves' hyperthyroidism. The chain is built from TRBV4-1 and TRBJ1-1, with a possible D match to TRBD1 (5 bases). Sequencing was performed on blood. CDR3 region: CASSQDEQGGHTEAFF. CDR3 in DNA: TGCGCCAGCAGCCAAGATGAGCAGGGTGGGCACACTGAAGCTTTCTTT.